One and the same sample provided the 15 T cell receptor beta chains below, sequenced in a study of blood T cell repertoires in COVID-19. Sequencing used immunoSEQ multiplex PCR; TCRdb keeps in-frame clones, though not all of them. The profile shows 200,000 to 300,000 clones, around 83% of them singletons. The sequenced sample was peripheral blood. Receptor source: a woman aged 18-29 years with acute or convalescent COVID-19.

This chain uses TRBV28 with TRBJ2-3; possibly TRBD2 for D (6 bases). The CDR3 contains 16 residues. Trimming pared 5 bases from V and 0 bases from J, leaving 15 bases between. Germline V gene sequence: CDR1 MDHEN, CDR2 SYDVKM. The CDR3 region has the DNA TGTGCCAGCAGTCCTGGGACTGGAACTAGCACAGATACGCAGTATTTT. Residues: CASSPGTGTSTDTQYF.

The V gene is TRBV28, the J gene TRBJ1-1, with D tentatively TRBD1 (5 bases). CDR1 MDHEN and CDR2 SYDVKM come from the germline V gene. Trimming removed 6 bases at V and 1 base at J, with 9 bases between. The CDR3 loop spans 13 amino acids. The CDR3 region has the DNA TGTGCCAGCAGCGGACACAGGAACACTGAAGCTTTCTTT. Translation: CASSGHRNTEAFF. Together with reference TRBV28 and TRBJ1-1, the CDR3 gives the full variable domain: DVKVTQSSRYLVKRTGEKVFLECVQDMDHENMFWYRQDPGLGLRLIYFSYDVKMKEKGDIPEGYSVSREKKERFSLILESASTNQTSMYLCASSGHRNTEAFFGQGTRLTVV.

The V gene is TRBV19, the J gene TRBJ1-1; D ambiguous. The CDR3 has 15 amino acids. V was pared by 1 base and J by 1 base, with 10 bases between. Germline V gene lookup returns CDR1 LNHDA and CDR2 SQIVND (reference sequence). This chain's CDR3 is CASSIVFSTNTEAFF. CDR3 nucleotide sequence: TGTGCCAGTAGTATAGTGTTCAGTACGAACACTGAAGCTTTCTTT.

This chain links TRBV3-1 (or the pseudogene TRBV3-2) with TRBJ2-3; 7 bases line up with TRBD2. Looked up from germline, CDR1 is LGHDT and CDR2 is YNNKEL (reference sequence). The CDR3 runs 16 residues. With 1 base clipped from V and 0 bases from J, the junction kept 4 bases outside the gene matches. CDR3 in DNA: TGTGCCAGCAGCCAAGGGCGGGAGCGTAGCACAGATACGCAGTATTTT. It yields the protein CASSQGRERSTDTQYF.

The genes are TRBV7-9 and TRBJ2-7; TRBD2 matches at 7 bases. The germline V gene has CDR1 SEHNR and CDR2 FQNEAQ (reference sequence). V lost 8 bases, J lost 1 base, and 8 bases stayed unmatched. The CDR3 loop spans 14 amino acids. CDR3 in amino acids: CASSLPGGSYEQYF. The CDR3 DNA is TGTGCCAGCTCCCTCCCGGGGGGTTCCTACGAGCAGTACTTC.

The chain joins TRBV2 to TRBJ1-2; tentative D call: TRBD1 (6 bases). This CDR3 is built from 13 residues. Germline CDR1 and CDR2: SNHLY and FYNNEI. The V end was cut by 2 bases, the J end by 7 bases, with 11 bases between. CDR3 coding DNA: TGTGCCAGCAGTGAATGGGGGGGCGGTGGCTACACCTTC. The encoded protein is CASSEWGGGGYTF.

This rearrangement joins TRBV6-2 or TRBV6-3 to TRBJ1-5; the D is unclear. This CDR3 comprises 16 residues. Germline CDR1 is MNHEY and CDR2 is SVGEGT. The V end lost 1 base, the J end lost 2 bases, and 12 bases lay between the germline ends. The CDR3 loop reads CASSYWRDIGNQPQHF. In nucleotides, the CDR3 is TGTGCCAGCAGTTACTGGAGGGATATTGGCAATCAGCCCCAGCATTTT.

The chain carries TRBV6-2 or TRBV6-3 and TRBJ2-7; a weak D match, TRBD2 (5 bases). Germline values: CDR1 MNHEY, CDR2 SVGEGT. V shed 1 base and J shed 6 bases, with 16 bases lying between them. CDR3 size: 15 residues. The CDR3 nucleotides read TGTGCCAGCAGTTACTTGGCACGAGGGCAGTTCGAGCAGTACTTC. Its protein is CASSYLARGQFEQYF.

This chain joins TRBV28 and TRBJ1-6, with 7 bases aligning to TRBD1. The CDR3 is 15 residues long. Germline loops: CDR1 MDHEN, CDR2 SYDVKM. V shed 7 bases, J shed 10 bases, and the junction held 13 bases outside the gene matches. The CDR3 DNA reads TGTGCCAGCACGGATAAGGACAGGTTCGGCTCACCCCTCCACTTT. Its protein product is CASTDKDRFGSPLHF.

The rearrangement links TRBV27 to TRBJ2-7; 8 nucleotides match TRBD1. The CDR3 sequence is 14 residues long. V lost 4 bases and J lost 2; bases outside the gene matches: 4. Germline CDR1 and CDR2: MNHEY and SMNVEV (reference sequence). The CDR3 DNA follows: TGTGCCAGCAGTTCCCTGGGACAGGCCTACGAGCAGTACTTC. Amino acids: CASSSLGQAYEQYF.

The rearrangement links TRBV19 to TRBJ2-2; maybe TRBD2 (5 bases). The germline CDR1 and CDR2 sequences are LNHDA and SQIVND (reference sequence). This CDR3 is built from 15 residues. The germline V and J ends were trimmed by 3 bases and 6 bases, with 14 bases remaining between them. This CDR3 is CASSMVGGEAGELFF. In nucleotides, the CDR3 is TGTGCCAGTAGTATGGTCGGAGGTGAGGCCGGGGAGCTGTTTTTT.

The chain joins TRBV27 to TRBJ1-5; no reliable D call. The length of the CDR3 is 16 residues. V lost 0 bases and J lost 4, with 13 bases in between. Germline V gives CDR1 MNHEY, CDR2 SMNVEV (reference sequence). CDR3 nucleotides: TGTGCCAGCAGTTTATCGGCGGACGGACTTAATCAGCCCCAGCATTTT. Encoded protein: CASSLSADGLNQPQHF.

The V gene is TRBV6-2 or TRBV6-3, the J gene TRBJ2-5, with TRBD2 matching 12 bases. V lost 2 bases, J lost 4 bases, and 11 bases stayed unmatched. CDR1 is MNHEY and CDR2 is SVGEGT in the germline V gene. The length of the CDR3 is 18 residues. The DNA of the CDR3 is TGTGCCAGCAGTTACGGCTTCCTAGCGGGAGGGCCGTCAGAGACCCAGTACTTC. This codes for CASSYGFLAGGPSETQYF.

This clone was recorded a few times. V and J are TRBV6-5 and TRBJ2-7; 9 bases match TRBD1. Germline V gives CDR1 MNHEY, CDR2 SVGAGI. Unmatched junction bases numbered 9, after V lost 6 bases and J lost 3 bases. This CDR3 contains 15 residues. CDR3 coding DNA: TGTGCCAGCAGCCCGACCGGGACAGGGCTCTACGAGCAGTACTTC. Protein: CASSPTGTGLYEQYF.

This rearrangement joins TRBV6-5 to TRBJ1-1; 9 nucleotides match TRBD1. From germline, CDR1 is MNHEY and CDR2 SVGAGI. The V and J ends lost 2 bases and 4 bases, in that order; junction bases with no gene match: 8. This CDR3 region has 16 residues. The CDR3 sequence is CASSYTPQGASTEAFF. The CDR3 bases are TGTGCCAGCAGTTACACCCCACAGGGGGCTAGCACTGAAGCTTTCTTT.